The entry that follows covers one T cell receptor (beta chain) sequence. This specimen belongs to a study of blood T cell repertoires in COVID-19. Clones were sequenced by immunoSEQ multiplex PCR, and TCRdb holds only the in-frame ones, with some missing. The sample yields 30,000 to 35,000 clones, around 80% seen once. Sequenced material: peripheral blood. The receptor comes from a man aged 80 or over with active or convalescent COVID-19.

The CDR3 bases are TGTGCCTGGAGTGCACGGGGACAGGGGGCTCAGCCCCAGCATTTT. The encoded protein is CAWSARGQGAQPQHF. The chain uses TRBV30 and TRBJ1-5; TRBD1 matches 12 bases. CDR3 size: 15 residues. Looked up from germline, CDR1 is GTSNPN and CDR2 is SVGIG (reference sequence). V lost 1 base, J lost 6 bases, and 4 bases stayed unmatched.